These 14 T cell receptor beta chains originate from one sample sequenced in a study of blood T cell repertoires in COVID-19. Clones were sequenced by immunoSEQ multiplex PCR, and TCRdb holds only the in-frame ones, with some missing. The top ten hold under 20% of the sample, which has more than 100,000 clones, approximately 89% seen once. Material: peripheral blood. These receptors were taken from a woman of 80 years or more in a cohort sampled during active COVID-19.

A few counts support this clone. The chain couples TRBV3-1 (or the pseudogene TRBV3-2) to TRBJ1-5, with D uncertain. Looked up from germline, CDR1 is LGHDT and CDR2 is YNNKEL (reference sequence). The V end lost 4 bases, the J end lost 0 bases, and 4 bases lay between the germline ends. CDR3 size: 13 residues. The CDR3 nucleotides are TGTGCCAGCAGCCTTTATAGCAATCAGCCCCAGCATTTT. Translating gives CASSLYSNQPQHF.

The chain uses TRBV24-1 and TRBJ2-3; 8 bases line up with TRBD1. Germline trimming cut 3 bases from V and 6 bases from J; bases unmatched to any gene: 7. The germline V gene encodes CDR1 KGHDR and CDR2 SFDVKD. The CDR3 covers 15 residues. The CDR3 region has the DNA TGTGCCACCAGTGATCGCGGACAGGGTAAGGATACGCAGTATTTT. This translates into CATSDRGQGKDTQYF.

The CDR3 DNA reads TGTGCCAGCAGCTTAGAGAATACCTTCGGGAATGAGCAGTTCTTC. Protein: CASSLENTFGNEQFF. This rearrangement joins TRBV7-2 to TRBJ2-1; D not resolved. V was trimmed by 1 base and J by 7 bases, leaving 14 bases between them. This CDR3 is 15 amino acids long. Per the germline V gene, CDR1 is SGHTA and CDR2 is FQGNSA.

CDR3 loop: CASRQGRITDTQYF. CDR3 in DNA: TGTGCCAGCAGACAGGGGCGGATCACAGATACGCAGTATTTT. The chain links TRBV28 to TRBJ2-3, with 7 bases matching TRBD1. The V gene's germline CDR1 is MDHEN and CDR2 SYDVKM. Trimming at V came to 6 bases and at J to 2 bases, leaving 5 bases not matched to a gene. The CDR3 contains 14 residues.

V and J are TRBV6-5 and TRBJ2-5, with 8 positions matching TRBD1. Losses at the gene ends were 6 bases for V and 4 bases for J; bases not matched to a gene: 7. CDR1 is MNHEY and CDR2 is SVGAGI in the germline V gene. The CDR3 covers 14 residues. CDR3 DNA sequence: TGTGCCAGCAGCCGCGGACAGGGTGTAGAGACCCAGTACTTC. Protein product: CASSRGQGVETQYF.

The genes are TRBV5-1 and TRBJ2-3, with 13 positions matching TRBD2. In germline, CDR1 is SGHRS, CDR2 YFSETQ. The CDR3 is made up of 17 amino acids. J gave up 2 bases and V 3 bases, and 6 bases lay outside the gene matches. This CDR3 reads CASSWGTSGAFTDTQYF. The CDR3 nucleotides are TGCGCCAGCAGCTGGGGGACTAGCGGGGCCTTCACAGATACGCAGTATTTT.

The chain combines TRBV27 with TRBJ1-5, with unresolved D. This CDR3 spans 15 amino acids. Trimming took off 3 bases at V and 0 bases at J, with 9 bases between the two ends. Germline V lookup: CDR1 MNHEY, CDR2 SMNVEV (reference sequence). This CDR3 reads CASSLSLYSNQPQHF. The CDR3 region has the DNA TGTGCCAGCAGTTTGAGCCTTTATAGCAATCAGCCCCAGCATTTT.

This sequence joins TRBV5-4 and TRBJ2-7, with 9 nucleotides matching TRBD2. Germline trimming cut 1 base from V and 4 bases from J; bases unmatched to any gene: 6. The germline gives CDR1 SGHNT, CDR2 YYREEE (reference sequence). The CDR3 loop spans 15 amino acids. CDR3 region: CASSLIGGGVYEQYF. In nucleotides, the CDR3 is TGTGCCAGCAGCTTGATCGGCGGGGGGGTTTACGAGCAGTACTTC.

This chain connects TRBV7-2 to TRBJ2-2, with 10 positions matching TRBD2. J gave up 8 bases and V 7 bases, and 22 bases lay outside the gene matches. The germline CDR1 and CDR2 sequences are SGHTA and FQGNSA. This CDR3 is built from 19 residues. The chain's CDR3 is CASTPQAGGPSRGGGELFF. The DNA of the CDR3 is TGTGCCAGCACACCGCAAGCGGGGGGGCCATCACGGGGCGGAGGGGAGCTGTTTTTT.

The chain joins TRBV29-1 to TRBJ2-7; no clear D gene. The CDR3 covers 13 residues. The germline V gene encodes CDR1 SQVTM and CDR2 ANQGSEA. Between the trimmed V and J ends, which lost 5 bases and 2 bases, there was a span of 13 bases. The DNA of the CDR3 is TGCAGCGTTCAACTCGAGGCCCCCTACGAGCAGTACTTC. Translated: CSVQLEAPYEQYF.

This chain joins TRBV5-1 and TRBJ2-1, with 10 positions matching TRBD2. The CDR3 runs 16 residues. Per germline, CDR1 SGHRS and CDR2 YFSETQ. Losses at the gene ends were 0 bases for V and 3 bases for J; bases not matched to a gene: 3. The DNA for the CDR3 is TGCGCCAGCAGCTTGGGGACTAGCGGACTCTACAATGAGCAGTTCTTC. It specifies CASSLGTSGLYNEQFF.

This clone was observed once. The genes are TRBV3-1 (or the pseudogene TRBV3-2) and TRBJ2-3; 8 nucleotides agree with TRBD2. This CDR3 has 18 residues. J gave up 6 bases and V 6 bases, and 20 bases lay outside the gene matches. The germline V gene has CDR1 LGHDT and CDR2 YNNKEL (reference sequence). CDR3 protein: CASSLLFRRRGEMDTQYF. In DNA form, the CDR3 reads TGTGCCAGCAGTCTACTATTTCGCCGGCGGGGGGAAATGGATACGCAGTATTTT.

Written as DNA, the CDR3 is TGTGCCAGCAGCCAAGCGGGGAGGGACAGGCACACTGAAGCTTTCTTT. Translating it yields CASSQAGRDRHTEAFF. The genes are TRBV14 and TRBJ1-1, with 8 bases matching TRBD1. V shed 1 base, J shed 3 bases, and the junction held 7 bases outside the gene matches. This CDR3 is built from 16 residues. Germline CDR1 SGHDN, CDR2 FVKESK.

This clone was recorded only once. The rearrangement joins TRBV11-2 to TRBJ2-7; no clear D gene. The CDR3 has 14 amino acids. Germline-derived CDR1 and CDR2 are SGHAT and FQNNGV. The ends were cut back, 2 bases at V and 2 bases at J, with 10 bases in the middle. Written as DNA, the CDR3 is TGTGCCAGCAGCTTAAGGCAGGCGACCTACGAGCAGTACTTC. Translated: CASSLRQATYEQYF.